The sequence of this T cell receptor beta chain was determined in a study of T cell repertoires and HLA-DP antigens. Study information: DNA input averaged roughly 230 ng in sorted CD137+CD4+ and 1,200 ng in pre-culture CD4+.

The CDR3 is 17 amino acids. Regarding this clone: Its antigen is unknown.

Clones were sequenced by immunoSEQ multiplex PCR, and TCRdb holds only the in-frame ones, with some missing. The sample yields about 89,000 clones, 86% seen once. The origin of this receptor is a man aged 50 to 59 in good health and CMV-seronegative. The genes are TRBV21-1 and TRBJ2-1; TRBD1 is the table's D call, not checked against the DNA. TRBV21-1 has pseudogene status. Sequencing input: CD4+ T cells from PBMCs. The CDR3 sequence is CASSKDAGTGGENEQFF. CDR3 in DNA: TGTGCCAGCAGCAAAGATGCGGGGACAGGGGGCGAGAATGAGCAGTTCTTC.